This TCR beta chain was retrieved from a study of T cell responses to AZD1222 COVID-19 vaccine. The study, taken as a whole, reports: The breadth and depth of Spike-specific TCRs increased once two AZD1222 doses had been given. Researchers took repertoire samples only after the peak T cell response had come.

Germline CDR1 KGHDR, CDR2 SFDVKD. CDR3 length: 16 amino acids. A word on this clone: Its antigen remains unknown. Relative to the germline gene, one junction end is altered; a read error may explain this.

Assay: immunoSEQ multiplex PCR; the TCRdb copy retains only in-frame clones and omits some. The data show about 150,000 clones, with 80% to 90% seen just once and approximately 8% held by the top ten. The sample consisted of peripheral blood, taken on day 0 of AZD1222 vaccination. This chain links TRBV24-1 with TRBJ2-1; TRBD1 matches 9 bases. This sequence was found in an adult in good health. This chain's CDR3 is CATSDATGTGYTEQFF. The CDR3 nucleotides read TGTGCCACCAGTGATGCTACCGGGACAGGGTACACTGAGCAGTTCTTC.